This TCR beta chain stems from a study of PD-L1 blockade in urothelial cancer. Study context: Patients started atezolizumab in the mid-2010s, 1,200 mg intravenously every 3 weeks. Findings and limits, study-wide: Improved survival was predicted by pretreatment blood TCR clonality below the median.

Patients' urothelial carcinoma was locally advanced or metastatic. Synthetic TCR analog templates were spiked into all PCRs individually. The method was immunoSEQ multiplex PCR; TCRdb's version includes in-frame clones alone and lacks a portion of them. The table has 35,000 to 55,000 clones, more than 65% seen once; the top ten hold around 2.5%. The CDR3 runs 14 residues. Between the trimmed V and J ends, which lost 6 bases and 7 bases, there was a span of 16 bases. Germline CDR1 reads LNHNV; CDR2 reads YYDKDF (reference sequence). As for this clone: Its specificity is unknown.

The TCR comes from a man between 65 and 79 years old with urothelial cancer. This sequence joins TRBV15 and TRBJ2-4; D gene unclear. The sequencing used PBMCs, collected around atezolizumab (anti-PD-L1) treatment. CDR3 in amino acids: CATRVLSTTNIQYF. The CDR3 DNA reads as TGTGCCACCAGGGTACTTAGCACCACCAACATTCAGTACTTC.